Here is one T cell receptor (beta chain) with its context. Distinct nucleotide sequences in the sample also encode this CDR3. V dropped 0 bases and J dropped 1 base, with 3 bases sitting between them. Per the germline V gene, CDR1 is SGHTA and CDR2 is FQGTGA. This CDR3 region has 13 residues. Generated by immunoSEQ multiplex PCR, the TCRdb table keeps only in-frame clones and is missing some. Of around 340,000 clones detected, roughly 87% appear once; the ten largest clones hold under 5%. The data were taken from a study of blood T cell repertoires in COVID-19. This receptor was identified in a woman aged 55 to 70 with COVID-19, enrolled during active disease. Sample: peripheral blood. This chain joins TRBV7-3 and TRBJ1-1, with unresolved D. The CDR3 DNA reads TGTGCCAGCAGCTTAACCAGGAACACTGAAGCTTTCTTT. It translates to CASSLTRNTEAFF.